The rows below give T cell receptor beta chains drawn from one sample of a study of blood T cell repertoires in COVID-19. The assay was immunoSEQ multiplex PCR, and TCRdb's table has in-frame clones only and misses some. The table shows approximately 490,000 clones, with roughly nine tenths occurring only once. The material sequenced was PBMCs or T cells enriched from blood (not recorded which). The origin of the receptors is a woman in her sixties or seventies who had recovered from COVID-19. The CDR3 runs from the conserved cysteine through the conserved F or W. D genes are given only for firm matches. Clone size is not always given. Where it is, it says once, few, many or a class for expanded clones.

d_gene,abundance,v_gene,j_gene,CDR3nt,CDR3aa
.,.,TRBV5-1,TRBJ2-5,TGCGCCAGCAGCTTGACCAGGGGATGGGAAGAGACCCAGTACTTC,CASSLTRGWEETQYF
.,.,TRBV7-2,TRBJ1-1,TGTGCCAGCAGCTTAGGTGGGCCAGGGGTGGGAGCTTTCTTT,CASSLGGPGVGAFF
TRBD2,.,TRBV24-1,TRBJ2-3,TGTGCCACCAGCCCGGGACTAGCTTCCACAGATACGCAGTATTTT,CATSPGLASTDTQYF
TRBD2,.,TRBV15,TRBJ2-5,TGTGCCACCAGCAGAGATTCCGGAGGGGACTATCTCAAAGAGACCCAGTACTTC,CATSRDSGGDYLKETQYF
.,.,TRBV7-9,TRBJ1-1,TGTGCCAGCAGACCGGACAGCATGAACACTGAAGCTTTCTTT,CASRPDSMNTEAFF
TRBD1,.,TRBV11-3,TRBJ2-5,TGTGCCAGCAGCTCGACAGGGGAGGACAAAGAGACCCAGTACTTC,CASSSTGEDKETQYF
TRBD1,.,TRBV7-2,TRBJ1-5,TGTGCCAGCAGCTCGCAGGGGGCTAAGCAGCCCCAGCATTTT,CASSSQGAKQPQHF
.,.,TRBV21-1,TRBJ1-5,TGTGCCAGCAGCAAAGGGCAGGGCCGCGTTCAGCCCCAGCATTTT,CASSKGQGRVQPQHF
.,few,TRBV11-2,TRBJ1-6,TGTGCCAGCAGCTTAGGGAACAGAGGGAATTCACCCCTCCACTTT,CASSLGNRGNSPLHF
TRBD1,.,TRBV7-8,TRBJ2-3,TGTGCCAGCAGCTCCAGGACGCTCCGGGACAGGGGATTCGGTACGCAGTATTTT,CASSSRTLRDRGFGTQYF
.,.,TRBV7-2,TRBJ2-5,TGTGCCAGCAGCTTAGAGGTGATGGGCGGGGAGACCCAGTACTTC,CASSLEVMGGETQYF
TRBD1,.,TRBV9,TRBJ1-6,TGTGCCAGCAGCATCCAACAGGGGCGGTCCAATTCACCCCTCCACTTT,CASSIQQGRSNSPLHF